Each of the 4 T cell receptor beta chains below was sequenced from the same sample in a study of T cell repertoires in cytomegalovirus infection. MiXCR, applied by TCRdb to the reads, yields one record per CDR3 protein. The sample shows roughly 280,000 distinct CDR3 sequences, approximately 10% of them seen only once. Sequencing was done on a sample of PBMCs. These receptors came from a human donor in good health (CMV status not recorded). Some clones in this sample may be carry-over from other donors' samples.

This clonotype has a count of ten or more. The gene calls are TRBV6-2 or TRBV6-3 and TRBJ2-7; D is uncertain. Trimming pared 3 bases from V and 4 bases from J, leaving 22 bases between. The CDR3 loop spans 17 amino acids. CDR1 and CDR2 from the germline V gene are MNHEY and SVGEGT. The CDR3 protein is CASSYPRPKSVPYEQYF. The CDR3 DNA follows: TGTGCCAGCAGTTATCCACGACCAAAGTCCGTTCCGTACGAGCAGTACTTC.

In its sample, this clonotype was seen a few times. For the CDR3, the DNA is TGTGCTAGTGGTCTCTCCCTCAGTACAGATACGCAGTATTTT. It yields the protein CASGLSLSTDTQYF. The chain combines TRBV12-5 with TRBJ2-3; no reliable D call. From germline, CDR1 is LGHNT and CDR2 FRNRAP. This CDR3 region has 14 residues. Trimming took 5 bases from V and 3 from J, leaving 12 bases between them.

The chain recombines TRBV25-1 with TRBJ2-7; 12 positions agree with TRBD1. This CDR3 region has 18 residues. Germline-derived CDR1 and CDR2 are MGHDK and SYGVNS. J gave up 2 bases and V 5 bases, and 13 bases lay outside the gene matches. In DNA form, the CDR3 reads TGTGCCAGCAGTCCCCAATTCATCGGGACAGGGGGCCCCTACGAGCAGTACTTC. Amino acids: CASSPQFIGTGGPYEQYF.

This clonotype came up many times. This sequence joins TRBV20-1 and TRBJ1-2; D is unresolved. This CDR3 contains 13 residues. The germline V gene has CDR1 DFQATT and CDR2 SNEGSKA (reference sequence). V was cut by 3 bases and J by 4 bases, with 12 bases left in between. The CDR3 DNA sequence: TGCAGTGCTAGGCCCATTGTCCCCTATGGCTACACCTTC. It translates to CSARPIVPYGYTF.